The 5 T cell receptor beta chains presented below share a single source sample, sequenced in a study of CD8+CD57+ T cells in acquired aplastic anemia. Profiling of TCR beta VDJ combinations and CDR3 sequences used genomic DNA as template. TCRdb independently ran MiXCR on the reads; one entry per CDR3 protein. The table lists around 180,000 distinct CDR3 sequences, approximately 48% of them singletons. The patients chosen for sequencing had shown expansion of CD8+CD57+ cells (detected by flow cytometry). Sample: sorted CD4+, CD8+, or CD8+CD57+ T cells (not recorded which) from PBMCs. The receptors here all came from a human donor with aplastic anemia.

The chain is built from TRBV10-3 and TRBJ2-3; the match to TRBD1 covers 10 bases. CDR3 size: 15 residues. Germline CDR1 and CDR2: ENHRY and SYGVKD. J was trimmed by 2 bases and V by 4 bases; bases with no gene match: 3. In nucleotides, the CDR3 is TGTGCCATCAGTGCGGGACAGGGGTTCACAGATACGCAGTATTTT. Its translation: CAISAGQGFTDTQYF.

The V and J genes are TRBV29-1 and TRBJ2-7, with 8 bases fitting TRBD1. Germline V CDR1 and CDR2: SQVTM, ANQGSEA. The length of the CDR3 is 12 residues. Losses at the gene ends were 6 bases for V and 7 bases for J; bases not matched to a gene: 8. The CDR3 DNA sequence: TGCAGCGTAGGACAGGGCACGAGTGAGCAGTACTTC. This codes for CSVGQGTSEQYF.

This clonotype was seen only once. The genes are TRBV5-4 and TRBJ2-1; D ambiguous. The CDR3 runs 12 residues. Germline loops: CDR1 SGHNT, CDR2 YYREEE (reference sequence). V was shortened by 3 bases and J by 9 bases, with 10 bases between the two germline ends. The CDR3 is CASSYRGPEQFF. In DNA form, the CDR3 reads TGTGCCAGCAGCTATAGAGGACCTGAGCAGTTCTTC.

This clonotype was seen at least ten times. DNA of the CDR3: TGTGCCAGCAGTGAAGTGGGGACAGGGAAGTACGAGCAGTACTTC. The encoded protein is CASSEVGTGKYEQYF. This chain connects TRBV6-1 to TRBJ2-7, with TRBD1 matching 9 bases. This CDR3 is built from 15 residues. Germline-derived CDR1 and CDR2 are MNHNS and SASEGT. V shed 1 base and J 4 bases; nucleotides not matched to a gene: 5.

The chain couples TRBV29-1 to TRBJ2-5; 7 nucleotides agree with TRBD1. V was pared by 4 bases and J by 5 bases, with 4 bases of the junction left unmatched. CDR1 is SQVTM, CDR2 ANQGSEA, per germline. The CDR3 runs 12 residues. DNA of the CDR3: TGCAGCGTTGTGACAGGGCTGGAGACCCAGTACTTC. Protein sequence: CSVVTGLETQYF.